These 14 T cell receptor beta chains originate from one sample sequenced in a study of Tregs in tolerant kidney transplant recipients (dated by TCRdb to about 2019). The library was produced with the immunoSEQ multiplex PCR assay. The table comes from immuneACCESS by way of TCRdb, which keeps in-frame sequences with V and J called. Part of the clones is missing from these tables; in studies checked, under half for an unresolved V gene and the rest for unknown reasons. The sample table lists roughly 64,000 clones, more than 95% of them with a count of one. Of the sample, 0.34% is held by the ten largest clones. This specimen's time point label, interpreted: blood sample drawn before combined kidney and bone marrow transplant. The sample consisted of Tregs from blood, taken before the transplant. These receptors all stem from a human donor who received a combined kidney and bone marrow transplant.

This chain uses TRBV4-3 with TRBJ1-5, with D maybe TRBD1 (5 bases). Trimming stripped 3 bases from V and 6 bases from J, with 12 bases between. Germline CDR1 reads LGHNA; CDR2 reads YSLEER. This CDR3 contains 14 residues. CDR3 DNA sequence: TGCGCCAGCAGCCAGGACACCCGCGGTCAGCCCCAGCATTTT. Translating it yields CASSQDTRGQPQHF.

V is TRBV11-2 and J is TRBJ2-5, with D perhaps matching TRBD2 (6 bases). V shed 4 bases and J shed 5 bases, with 8 bases lying between them. Germline CDR1 is SGHAT and CDR2 is FQNNGV. The CDR3 contains 12 residues. The CDR3 DNA follows: TGTGCCAGCAGCTGGGGACTGGAGACCCAGTACTTC. This gives the protein CASSWGLETQYF. The complete variable domain, with remaining parts taken from reference TRBV11-2 and TRBJ2-5, reads EAGVAQSPRYKIIEKRQSVAFWCNPISGHATLYWYQQILGQGPKLLIQFQNNGVVDDSQLPKDRFSAERLKGVDSTLKIQPAKLEDSAVYLCASSWGLETQYFGPGTRLLVL.

V is TRBV7-9 and J is TRBJ1-4; no clear D gene. V lost 5 bases to trimming and J lost 8 bases, with 15 bases between them. The CDR3 totals 14 residues. CDR1 is SEHNR, CDR2 FQNEAQ, per germline (reference sequence). CDR3 in DNA: TGTGCCAGCAGCCAGACTAGGTCGCAAGAAAAACTGTTTTTT. Translated, it gives CASSQTRSQEKLFF.

The chain employs TRBV5-4 and TRBJ2-1; TRBD2 matches 12 bases. Germline-derived CDR1 and CDR2 are SGHNT and YYREEE (reference sequence). V shed 2 bases and J 4 bases; nucleotides not matched to a gene: 4. This CDR3 is 16 amino acids long. The CDR3 DNA reads TGTGCCAGCAGCTTATCTAGCGGGGGGGTGTACAATGAGCAGTTCTTC. Translation: CASSLSSGGVYNEQFF.

The chain combines TRBV10-3 with TRBJ2-7; 9 nucleotides agree with TRBD1. This CDR3 comprises 14 residues. The germline V gene encodes CDR1 ENHRY and CDR2 SYGVKD. V gave up 1 base and J gave up 3 bases; unmatched junction bases: 1. The CDR3, as DNA: TGTGCCATCAGTGAGTGGGGACAGGGCTACGAGCAGTACTTC. It is translated as CAISEWGQGYEQYF.

The chain combines TRBV14 with TRBJ2-2, with 7 bases identical to TRBD1. Germline CDR1 SGHDN, CDR2 FVKESK. The V and J ends lost 7 bases and 1 base, in that order; junction bases with no gene match: 3. The CDR3 sequence is 14 residues long. The CDR3 here is CASTRTGNTGELFF. DNA for the CDR3: TGTGCCAGCACCCGGACAGGGAACACCGGGGAGCTGTTTTTT.

This chain uses TRBV19 with TRBJ2-1; 11 nucleotides align to TRBD2. Germline V gene lookup returns CDR1 LNHDA and CDR2 SQIVND (reference sequence). The CDR3 spans 15 residues. With V trimmed by 6 bases and J by 5 bases, 6 bases remained unmatched. The CDR3 reads CASRTPGLADNEQFF. The CDR3 nucleotides read TGTGCCAGTAGAACGCCGGGACTAGCGGACAATGAGCAGTTCTTC.

The chain joins TRBV5-1 to TRBJ2-7; possible D gene TRBD2, 7 bases. V shed 4 bases and J shed 4 bases, with 18 bases lying between them. Germline-derived CDR1 and CDR2 are SGHRS and YFSETQ. There are 15 residues in the CDR3. As DNA, the CDR3 is TGCGCCAGCAGCCCTAGGGGGGGGACTACGTACGAGCAGTACTTC. Residues: CASSPRGGTTYEQYF.

This sequence joins TRBV7-2 and TRBJ2-2, with 9 bases aligning to TRBD2. CDR3 length: 16 residues. CDR1 is SGHTA, CDR2 FQGNSA, per germline. Trimming took 2 bases from V and 9 from J; bases not matched to a gene: 10. The CDR3 here is CASSLWASGKNWELFF. The CDR3 coding sequence is TGTGCCAGCAGCTTATGGGCTAGCGGGAAGAATTGGGAGCTGTTTTTT.

The rearrangement links TRBV5-1 to TRBJ2-7, with D maybe TRBD1 (6 bases). Germline V gene sequence: CDR1 SGHRS, CDR2 YFSETQ. V lost 8 bases and J lost 5, with 23 bases in between. There are 15 residues in the CDR3. CDR3 DNA: TGCGCCAGTACAGCAGGGGCAGGGAATATCCACGAGCAGTACTTC. This translates into CASTAGAGNIHEQYF.

The chain employs TRBV4-1 and TRBJ2-1; 7 nucleotides match TRBD2. This CDR3 contains 16 residues. Unmatched junction bases numbered 9, after V lost 5 bases and J lost 2 bases. Germline assignment: CDR1 MGHRA and CDR2 YSYEKL. The CDR3 here is CASSFTGTTTYNEQFF. The CDR3 nucleotides are TGCGCCAGCAGCTTTACCGGGACTACTACCTACAATGAGCAGTTCTTC.

This clone was recorded once. The V and J genes are TRBV19 and TRBJ1-5, with D unclear. V lost 5 bases to trimming and J lost 7 bases, with 21 bases between them. The CDR3 spans 16 residues. Germline assignment: CDR1 LNHDA and CDR2 SQIVND (reference sequence). CDR3 loop: CASSFQLRPEGQPQHF. CDR3 bases: TGTGCCAGTAGTTTCCAACTTAGACCCGAGGGACAGCCCCAGCATTTT.

The chain couples TRBV30 to TRBJ1-5, with D possibly TRBD1 on 5 matching bases. Deletions cut 3 bases from V and 3 bases from J, with 12 bases between. The CDR3 contains 14 residues. The germline CDR1 and CDR2 sequences are GTSNPN and SVGIG (reference sequence). The CDR3 spells CAWSLGDSNQPQHF. The DNA for the CDR3 is TGTGCCTGGAGCCTAGGGGACTCCAATCAGCCCCAGCATTTT.

This chain joins TRBV4-2 and TRBJ1-6; D is unclear. This CDR3 is 20 amino acids long. The V and J ends lost 0 bases and 0 bases respectively, with 18 bases between them. The germline gives CDR1 LGHNA, CDR2 YNFKEQ. The CDR3 DNA reads TGTGCCAGCAGCCAAGACGCCGCGGGCCCTTACAGCTCCTATAATTCACCCCTCCACTTT. Its protein is CASSQDAAGPYSSYNSPLHF.